This T cell receptor (beta chain) appears in the sequencing data of a study of blood T cell repertoires in COVID-19 (dated by TCRdb to 2018 to 2021). With regard to the full study: Collaborator samples came from the United States, Italy and Spain and covered acute and convalescent phases of COVID-19. Subjects who had been exposed to COVID-19, were actively infected with it, or had recovered from it provided the deeply sampled blood TCRbeta repertoires that made up the dataset. A de-identified subject ID, COVID-19 status, age in years and sex were almost always included in the sample metadata. The repertoires were made available in a free public database intended to serve as a resource for research on the immune response to SARS-CoV-2. Where HLA class I and class II types were available, the types were taken from metadata supplied by the sample provider, not from assay-based typing. The material from the prospective study consisted of cDNA or gDNA derived from T cells, B-cell-depleted T cells, or PBMCs. The samples were drawn from the first 160 participants of the ongoing ImmuneRACE study and from 1,254 subjects provided by 6 global collaborators.

TCRbeta CDR3 regions were amplified from genomic DNA using the immunoSEQ Assay, a bias-controlled multiplex PCR. Regarding the original processing steps: Within the assay, amplification of reference gene primers was used to estimate how many nucleated cells each sample contained. To quantify the absolute abundance of each unique TCRbeta CDR3 rearrangement, sequence reads were collapsed and filtered. For each sample, productive Simpson clonality was calculated by taking the square root of Simpson's diversity index across productive rearrangements. The table was pulled from immuneACCESS by TCRdb, which kept in-frame rearrangements only. Such tables lose some clones; where checked, under half of the loss comes from unresolved V genes, and the rest has no known cause. V and J calls and clone size come straight from that table; D and trimming were deduced from the DNA. The sample table contains 300,000 to 400,000 clones; only one count was recorded for around 88% of them. The ten top clones hold approximately 3.1% of the sample.

Comments on this clone: No antigen is known for it. No per-base quality is available; no much larger clone lies one base away.

The collaborating institutions used their own protocols to collect whole blood in K2EDTA tubes. For TCRbeta analysis, collaborators shipped samples as frozen whole blood, isolated PBMCs, or DNA extracted from either of those sample types. The paper as a whole reports these results and caveats: How much clinical and demographic metadata was included differed by source and by participant, and the metadata was provided uncurated.

From its cysteine to its phenylalanine, the CDR3 spans 14 amino acids. The only DNA kept is the CDR3, 42 bases in frame from the first base. In the germline V gene, CDR1 corresponds to SGHVS and CDR2 to FQNEAQ. Deletion took 7 bases off V and 3 bases off J, with a span of 13 bases between the germline ends. The chain is encoded by TRBV7-8 joined to TRBJ1-3; 5 matching bases give a weak D call of TRBD1. The sequenced sample was peripheral blood. This sequence originates from a man in his thirties or forties with active or convalescent COVID-19. For the CDR3, the sequence is CASKGLGSGNTIYF. The DNA sequence follows: TGTGCCAGCAAGGGACTAGGAAGTGGAAACACCATATATTTT. The CDR3, completed at both ends by the reference TRBV7-8 and TRBJ1-3 genes, gives the full variable domain GAGVSQSPRYKVAKRGQDVALRCDPISGHVSLFWYQQALGQGPEFLTYFQNEAQLDKSGLPSDRFFAERPEGSVSTLKIQRTQQEDSAVYLCASKGLGSGNTIYFGEGSWLTVV.